The source of this TCR beta chain is a study of untreated major depressive disorder. Overall study findings and caveats: CD4+ T cells from depressed patients used TRBV05-01 (Vbeta 5.1) more often than controls. The sequencing tests were limited to three preselected Vbeta families.

Measured with immunoSEQ multiplex PCR; TCRdb has only the in-frame clones, and not every one. The data show under 20,000 clones, with 92% seen just once and approximately 0.6% held by the top ten. Notes on this clone: Its antigen is still unknown.

V lost 0 bases and J 1 base, leaving 6 bases between the germline ends. The CDR3 is 13 amino acids. Germline V CDR1 and CDR2: GTSNPN, SVGIG (reference sequence). CD4+ T cell purity was typically about 95%. The J gene is TRBJ1-1, the V gene TRBV30; D not resolved. The sequenced sample was CD4+ T cells from PBMCs. This TCR was recovered from a woman in her thirties or forties with major depressive disorder. In nucleotides, the CDR3 is TGTGCCTGGAGTGTAAACAAGAACACTGAAGCTTTCTTT. Encoded protein: CAWSVNKNTEAFF.